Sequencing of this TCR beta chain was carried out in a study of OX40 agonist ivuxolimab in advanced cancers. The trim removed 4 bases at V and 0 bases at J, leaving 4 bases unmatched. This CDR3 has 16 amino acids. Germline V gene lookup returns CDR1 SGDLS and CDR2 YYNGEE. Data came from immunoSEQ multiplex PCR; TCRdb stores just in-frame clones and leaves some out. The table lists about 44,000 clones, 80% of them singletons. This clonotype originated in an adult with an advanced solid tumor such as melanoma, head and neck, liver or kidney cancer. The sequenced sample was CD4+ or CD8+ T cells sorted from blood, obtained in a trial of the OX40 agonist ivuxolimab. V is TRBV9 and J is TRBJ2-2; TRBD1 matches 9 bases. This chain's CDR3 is CASSSRDRANTGELFF. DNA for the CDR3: TGTGCCAGCAGCTCCCGGGACAGGGCGAACACCGGGGAGCTGTTTTTT.